This TCR beta chain was recovered during a study of CD4 T cells in relation to SARS-CoV-2 and coronaviruses. Assay used: immunoSEQ multiplex PCR; TCRdb lists only in-frame clones, some missing. The sample records nearly 70,000 clones, over 90% being singletons. CD4+ T cells from unexposed donors were obtained before the COVID-19 pandemic (2011-2018). The sample was naive CD4+ T cells from PBMCs. The sample's subset: naive CD4+ T cells isolated by negative enrichment. The TCR comes from a human donor in good health.

This CDR3 reads CAISDHDTGTSPLHF. In DNA form, the CDR3 reads TGTGCCATCAGTGACCACGATACAGGGACTTCACCCCTCCACTTT. The chain links TRBV10-3 to TRBJ1-6, with D maybe TRBD1 (6 bases). Germline loops: CDR1 ENHRY, CDR2 SYGVKD. The CDR3 is 15 residues long. Trimming shortened V by 3 bases and J by 9 bases, and 15 bases separated the two germline ends.